The 5 T cell receptor beta chains in this list originate from one sample, sequenced in a study of blood T cell repertoires in COVID-19. The protocol was immunoSEQ multiplex PCR, while the TCRdb copy is restricted to in-frame clones and leaves out a portion. The profile shows approximately 220,000 clones, more than 85% of them singletons. The sequencing sample was made of peripheral blood. The receptors here all came from a man in his 60s with acute or convalescent COVID-19.

This sequence joins TRBV7-3 and TRBJ2-5; D perhaps matches TRBD1 (6 bases). The CDR3 covers 16 residues. The V and J ends lost 1 base and 5 bases respectively, with 17 bases between them. The V gene's germline CDR1 is SGHTA and CDR2 FQGTGA. The CDR3 spells CASSLNTGGRGETQYF. The DNA of the CDR3 is TGTGCCAGCAGCTTAAATACTGGGGGCCGAGGGGAGACCCAGTACTTC. The full variable domain, with the rest looked up from reference TRBV7-3 and TRBJ2-5, is GAGVSQTPSNKVTEKGKYVELRCDPISGHTALYWYRQSLGQGPEFLIYFQGTGAADDSGLPNDRFFAVRPEGSVSTLKIQRTERGDSAVYLCASSLNTGGRGETQYFGPGTRLLVL.

The V and J genes are TRBV23-1 and TRBJ2-2; D is unresolved. TRBV23-1 is given ORF status, its function remaining uncertain. The CDR3 length is 15 residues. Trimming pared 0 bases from V and 4 bases from J, leaving 9 bases between. The CDR3 sequence is CASSQSRQCTGELFF. The CDR3, as DNA: TGCGCCAGCAGTCAATCGCGGCAGTGCACCGGGGAGCTGTTTTTT.

This clone showed up just a few times. This chain connects TRBV14 to TRBJ2-7; D possibly corresponds to TRBD1 (7 bases). The CDR3 runs 14 residues. Germline assignment: CDR1 SGHDN and CDR2 FVKESK. The germline V and J ends were trimmed by 2 bases and 5 bases, with 13 bases remaining between them. Here the CDR3 DNA reads TGTGCCAGCAGCCAATCCGCCAGGGGGGACGAGCAGTACTTC. Translation gives CASSQSARGDEQYF.

V and J are TRBV6-6 and TRBJ1-4, with 8 bases lining up with TRBD1. From germline, CDR1 is MNHNY and CDR2 SVGAGI (reference sequence). V dropped 5 bases and J dropped 5; count of bases not matched to a gene: 16. The CDR3 has 18 amino acids. This CDR3 is CASSPQDRGTGLNEKLFF. CDR3 nucleotide sequence: TGTGCCAGCAGTCCACAAGACCGAGGGACAGGCTTGAATGAAAAACTGTTTTTT.

V gene TRBV21-1 combines with J gene TRBJ2-3; the D call TRBD2 from the table was never checked on the DNA. TRBV21-1 constitutes a pseudogene. The CDR3 consists of 15 residues. The chain's CDR3 is CASSKASGVTDTQYF. In DNA, the CDR3 is TGTGCCAGCAGCAAAGCTAGCGGGGTGACAGATACGCAGTATTTT.